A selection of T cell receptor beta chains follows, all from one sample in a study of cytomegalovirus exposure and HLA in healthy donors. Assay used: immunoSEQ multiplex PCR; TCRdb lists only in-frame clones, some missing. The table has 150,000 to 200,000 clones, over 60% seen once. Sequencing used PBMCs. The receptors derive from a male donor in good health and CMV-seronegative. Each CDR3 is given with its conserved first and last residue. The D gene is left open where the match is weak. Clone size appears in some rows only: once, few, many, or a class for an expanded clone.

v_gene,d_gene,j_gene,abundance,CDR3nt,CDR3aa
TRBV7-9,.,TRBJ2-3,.,TGTGCCAGCAGCCCCCCAGCGAGCACAGATACGCAGTATTTT,CASSPPASTDTQYF
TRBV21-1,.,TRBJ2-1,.,TGTGCCAGCAGCATCCGGACTAGCGGGAGGAATGAGCAGTTCTTC,CASSIRTSGRNEQFF
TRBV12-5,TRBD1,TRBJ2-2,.,TGTGCTAGTGGCTCGACAGGGTTTAACGGGGAGCTGTTTTTT,CASGSTGFNGELFF
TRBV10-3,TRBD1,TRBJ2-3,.,TGTGCCATCAGTGGAGGACAGGTCAGCACAGATACGCAGTATTTT,CAISGGQVSTDTQYF
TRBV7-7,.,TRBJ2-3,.,TGTGCCAGCAGCCCCGTCTCTTCCACAGATACGCAGTATTTT,CASSPVSSTDTQYF
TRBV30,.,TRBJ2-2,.,TGTGCCTGGAGTTTGGGGGGGCCGTACACCGGGGAGCTGTTTTTT,CAWSLGGPYTGELFF
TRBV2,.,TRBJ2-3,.,TGTGCCAGCAGTTCTTATGTAGTCGGGTGGTATTTT,CASSSYVVGWYF
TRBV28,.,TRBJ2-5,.,TGTGCCAGCAGGCGGAGGGCCGGGGAGACCCAGTACTTC,CASRRRAGETQYF
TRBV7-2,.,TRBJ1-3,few,TGTGCCAGCAGCTCGGACAGAGGAAACACCATATATTTT,CASSSDRGNTIYF
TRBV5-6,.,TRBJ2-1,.,TGTGCCAGCAGCCGTGTGAGTTTTGGCTACAATGAGCAGTTCTTC,CASSRVSFGYNEQFF
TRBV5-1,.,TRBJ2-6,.,TGCGCCAGCGGAAAGGGGTCCGACTCTGGGGCCAACGTCCTGACTTTC,CASGKGSDSGANVLTF
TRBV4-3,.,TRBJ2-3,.,TGCGCCAGCAGCCCTAAATTTACCACGCTACTTTTT,CASSPKFTTLLF
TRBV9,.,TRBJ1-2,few,TGTGCCAGCAGCGCGGACAGTCTACCCCTTAACTATGGCTACACCTTC,CASSADSLPLNYGYTF
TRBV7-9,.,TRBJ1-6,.,TGTGCCAGCAGCTTAAAAGCAACCGACTATAATTCACCCCTCCACTTT,CASSLKATDYNSPLHF
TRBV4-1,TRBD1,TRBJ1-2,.,TGCGCCAGCAGCCAAGCGTCACAGGGGAACTATGGCTACACCTTC,CASSQASQGNYGYTF
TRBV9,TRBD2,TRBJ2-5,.,TGTGCCAGCAGCGAGGGACTAGCGGGGGGGCTACGAGAGACCCAGTACTTC,CASSEGLAGGLRETQYF
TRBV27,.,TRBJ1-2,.,TGTGCCAGCAGTTTATGGAGGGCAGCCCCCATGAACTATGGCTACACCTTC,CASSLWRAAPMNYGYTF
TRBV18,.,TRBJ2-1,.,TGTGCCAGCTCACCGACATGGGGGGAGGCGAGTGAGCAGTTCTTC,CASSPTWGEASEQFF
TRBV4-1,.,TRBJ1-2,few,TGCGCCAGCAGCCTAGACCCAGGGCAGGATGGCTACACCTTC,CASSLDPGQDGYTF
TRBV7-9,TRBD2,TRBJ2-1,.,TGTGCCAGCAGCTTAGGTCGTGGGACTAGCGGTCACAATGAGCAGTTCTTC,CASSLGRGTSGHNEQFF
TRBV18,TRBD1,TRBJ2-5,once,TGTGCCAGCTCACTTTTATACGCGGGACAGGGGAGGGTCCAAGAGACCCAGTACTTC,CASSLLYAGQGRVQETQYF
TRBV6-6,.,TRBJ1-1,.,TGTGCCAGCAGTTGGGGACATTCAGCTTTCTTT,CASSWGHSAFF
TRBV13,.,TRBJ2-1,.,TGTGCCAGCAGCACCCATCCGGGTTCTGAGCAGTTCTTC,CASSTHPGSEQFF
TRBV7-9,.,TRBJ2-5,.,TGTGCCAGCAGCCCGGCAAGCGGTACGACCCAGTACTTC,CASSPASGTTQYF
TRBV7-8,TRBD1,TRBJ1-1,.,TGTGCCAGCAGCCCTCGAGCCGGGACAGACAACACTGAAGCTTTCTTT,CASSPRAGTDNTEAFF
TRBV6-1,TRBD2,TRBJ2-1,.,TGTGCCAGCACCGGGGGGGACCTTTACAATGAGCAGTTCTTC,CASTGGDLYNEQFF
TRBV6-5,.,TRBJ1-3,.,TGTGCCAGCAGTCCCACTGGTAACCCTGGAAACACCATATATTTT,CASSPTGNPGNTIYF
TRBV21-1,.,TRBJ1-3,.,TGTGCCATTCTGAACAGGGCTCGTGGAAACACCATATATTTT,CAILNRARGNTIYF
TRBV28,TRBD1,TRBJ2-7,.,TGTGCCAGCAGTTTAACCGGGACAGGGGATTTTGGCGAGCAGTACTTC,CASSLTGTGDFGEQYF
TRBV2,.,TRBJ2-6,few,TGTGCCAGCCTTCCTCAGGGTAGGAAGGCCAACGTCCTGACTTTC,CASLPQGRKANVLTF
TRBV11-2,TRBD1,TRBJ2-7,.,TGTGCCAGCAGCTTAGATCGTCGACAGGGGGTCTACGAGCAGTACTTC,CASSLDRRQGVYEQYF
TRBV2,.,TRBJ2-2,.,TGTGCCAGCAGAGTCAGGGAGGCCGGGGAGCTGTTTTTT,CASRVREAGELFF
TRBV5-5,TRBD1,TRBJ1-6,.,TGTGCCAGCAACCCGGGACAGGGGGTTTCACCCCTCCACTTT,CASNPGQGVSPLHF
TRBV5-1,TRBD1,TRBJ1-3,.,TGCGCCAGCAGCCGCGCTTCAGGGACAGACACTGGAAACACCATATATTTT,CASSRASGTDTGNTIYF
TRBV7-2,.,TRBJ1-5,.,TGTGCCAGCAGCCCAATTAATCAGCCCCAGCATTTT,CASSPINQPQHF
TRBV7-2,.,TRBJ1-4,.,TGTGCCAGCAGCTCTCGGAGACTTGCAACTAATGAAAAACTGTTTTTT,CASSSRRLATNEKLFF
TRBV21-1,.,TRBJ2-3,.,TGTGCCAGCAGCAAAGCGCTAGCGGGAGGGCCCACAGATACGCAGTATTTT,CASSKALAGGPTDTQYF
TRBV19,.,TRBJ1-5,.,TGTGCCAGTAGATTGGACGGGGATCAGCCCCAGCATTTT,CASRLDGDQPQHF
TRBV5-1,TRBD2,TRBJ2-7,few,TGCGCCAGCAGCACGGGGACTAGCTACGAGCAGTACTTC,CASSTGTSYEQYF
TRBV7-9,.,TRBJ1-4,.,TGTGCCAGCAGCCCCTTTTGGGGCCCTAATGAAAAACTGTTTTTT,CASSPFWGPNEKLFF
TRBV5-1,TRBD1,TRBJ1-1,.,TGCGCCAGCAGCGCCGGGACAGGGGGGACTGAAGCTTTCTTT,CASSAGTGGTEAFF
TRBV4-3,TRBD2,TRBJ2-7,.,TGCGCCAGCAGCCAGGGGGGGACTAGCACCCGAAGGGGTGTCGAGCAGTACTTC,CASSQGGTSTRRGVEQYF
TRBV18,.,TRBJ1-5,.,TGTGCCAGCTCACCACGGGGGGGTAGCAATCAGCCCCAGCATTTT,CASSPRGGSNQPQHF
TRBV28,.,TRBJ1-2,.,TGTGCCAGCAGGTACACACAGGGTTATGGCTACACCTTC,CASRYTQGYGYTF
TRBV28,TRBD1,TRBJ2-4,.,TGTGCCAGCAGCACGGGACAGTCGGGTTGGATTCAGTACTTC,CASSTGQSGWIQYF
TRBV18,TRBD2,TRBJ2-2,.,TGTGCCAGCTCACCAGGACTAGCGGGGCACGGGGAGCTGTTTTTT,CASSPGLAGHGELFF
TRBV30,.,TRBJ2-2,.,TGTGCCTGGAGGGGGGCCTTTACCGGGGAGCTGTTTTTT,CAWRGAFTGELFF
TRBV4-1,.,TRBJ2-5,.,TGCGCCAGCAGCCAAGATGTCACAGCCCAGGGGACCCAGTACTTC,CASSQDVTAQGTQYF
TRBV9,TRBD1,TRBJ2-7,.,TGTGCCAGCAGCTCTGCCGGGACAGGGACCGAGCAGTACTTC,CASSSAGTGTEQYF
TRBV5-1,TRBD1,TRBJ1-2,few,TGCGCCAGCAGCTTGGCCACAGGGGGAATGAATAACTATGGCTACACCTTC,CASSLATGGMNNYGYTF
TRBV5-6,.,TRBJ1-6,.,TGTGCCAGCAGCTCCTTAAATTCACCCCTCCACTTT,CASSSLNSPLHF
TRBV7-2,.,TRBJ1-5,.,TGTGCCAGCAGCTTAGGTGACAGAAGAAATCAGCCCCAGCATTTT,CASSLGDRRNQPQHF
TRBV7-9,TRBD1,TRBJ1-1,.,TGTGCCAGCACCAGGACAGGGCACGAAGCTTTCTTT,CASTRTGHEAFF
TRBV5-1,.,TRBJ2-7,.,TGCGCCAGCAGCTTGGGGGGAGATTCCCACGAGCAGTACTTC,CASSLGGDSHEQYF
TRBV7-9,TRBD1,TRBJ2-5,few,TGTGCCAGCAGCCATCAGGACAGGGGGGACGAGACCCAGTACTTC,CASSHQDRGDETQYF
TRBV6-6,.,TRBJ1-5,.,TGTGCCAGCAGTTACTCTCAGGGCGCAGACAATCAGCCCCAGCATTTT,CASSYSQGADNQPQHF
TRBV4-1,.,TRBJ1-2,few,TGCGCCAGCAGCCCCTGGGGAGCCTATGGCTACACCTTC,CASSPWGAYGYTF